This record looks at one T cell receptor (beta chain) sequence and its context. This receptor's antigen is unknown. No base quality information exists; no much larger clone differs at one position. The collaborating institutions used their own protocols to collect whole blood in K2EDTA tubes. For TCRbeta analysis, collaborators shipped samples as frozen whole blood, isolated PBMCs, or DNA extracted from either of those sample types. This sample is part of a study of blood T cell repertoires in COVID-19 (dated by TCRdb to the early 2020s). About the investigation overall: The collaborator samples originated in the United States, Italy and Spain and spanned the acute and convalescent phases of COVID-19. Nearly every sample came with metadata listing a de-identified subject ID, COVID-19 status, age in years and sex. The material from the prospective study consisted of cDNA or gDNA derived from T cells, B-cell-depleted T cells, or PBMCs. The repertoires were made available in a free public database intended to serve as a resource for research on the immune response to SARS-CoV-2. The dataset comprised deeply sampled blood TCRbeta repertoires from subjects exposed to, actively infected with, or recovered from COVID-19. The samples were drawn from two sources: the first 160 participants of the ongoing ImmuneRACE study, and 1,254 subjects contributed by 6 global collaborators. Where available, HLA class I and class II types were obtained from metadata supplied by the sample provider rather than from assay-based typing.

The V end gives up 11 bases and the J end 2 bases, leaving 13 bases in the junction not matched to a gene. Sequences MNHEY (CDR1) and SVGAGI (CDR2) are obtained from the germline V gene. Including cysteine and phenylalanine, the CDR3 has 15 amino acids. Just CDR3 DNA is preserved here, 45 bases in frame from base 1. On the study overall, not on this receptor specifically: The amount of clinical and demographic metadata varied by source and participant and was provided uncurated.

TCRbeta CDR3 regions were amplified from genomic DNA using the immunoSEQ Assay, a bias-controlled multiplex PCR. The paper's data handling went like this. The number of nucleated cells in each sample was estimated by amplification of reference gene primers within the assay. To quantify the absolute abundance of each unique TCRbeta CDR3 rearrangement, sequence reads were collapsed and filtered. For each sample, productive Simpson clonality was calculated as the square root of Simpson's diversity index across productive rearrangements. TCRdb holds this immuneACCESS table with in-frame rearrangements only. Some clones are missing; in checked studies, unresolved V genes explain under half, and the rest has no known cause. The D gene and trimming were derived from the DNA, and the V and J assignments and clone size from that table. The sample yields some 26,000 clones; 70% to 90% were counted once. Of the sample, approximately 2.4% is held by the ten largest clones.

The sequenced sample consisted of peripheral blood. The sequence derives from a human donor in a cohort sampled during active COVID-19. The sequence links TRBV6-5 to TRBJ1-2, with 8 junctional bases fitting TRBD1. Here the CDR3 is given as CAGHEAGGSNYGYTF. The DNA sequence reads TGTGCCGGCCACGAGGCAGGGGGCTCGAACTATGGCTACACCTTC.